This is a list of T cell receptor beta chains from one sample in a study of chemoradiotherapy in HPV16-positive cancers. The method was immunoSEQ multiplex PCR; TCRdb's version includes in-frame clones alone and lacks a portion of them. The sample has 10,000 or so clones; approximately 84% are singletons. The material was blood, obtained from a patient who underwent chemoradiotherapy. These receptors all stem from a human donor with HPV-associated anogenital cancer. The CDR3 runs from the conserved cysteine through the conserved F or W. D genes are given only for firm matches. Clone size is shown for a subset of rows, as once, few, many or a class of expanded clone.

d_call,j_call,clone_size,v_call,cdr3_nt,cdr3_aa
TRBD1,TRBJ1-2,-,TRBV11-2,TGTGCCAGCAGCCCTACGACAGGGTCGGTAGGCTACACCTTC,CASSPTTGSVGYTF
TRBD2,TRBJ2-3,-,TRBV6-5,TGTGCCAGCAGACTAATAGCGGGGGTGGCAGATACGCAGTATTTT,CASRLIAGVADTQYF
-,TRBJ1-1,-,TRBV9,TGTGCCAGCAGCCCCGGGGTAGGCGGGGTTAACACTGAAGCTTTCTTT,CASSPGVGGVNTEAFF
-,TRBJ1-2,-,TRBV6-6,TGTGCCAGCAGTTACGAGGGTTCGAGGCACTATGGCTACACCTTC,CASSYEGSRHYGYTF
-,TRBJ2-7,-,TRBV18,TGTGCCAGCTCACCCCCGGATGGGGGTCACGAGCAGTACTTC,CASSPPDGGHEQYF
-,TRBJ2-6,-,TRBV25-1,TGTGCCAGCAGTGAGTCTTACAGTGGATCTGGGGCCAACGTCCTGACTTTC,CASSESYSGSGANVLTF
-,TRBJ1-5,-,TRBV19,TGTGCCAGTAGTATTGGGGTCAATCAGCCCCAGCATTTT,CASSIGVNQPQHF
-,TRBJ2-3,-,TRBV6-4,TGTGCCAGCAGTGTCCCCAGGCCGGGCTGCTTTGATACGCAGTATTTT,CASSVPRPGCFDTQYF
-,TRBJ1-2,few,TRBV5-1,TGCGCCAGCAGCCCAGGAGCTTATGGCTACACCTTC,CASSPGAYGYTF
-,TRBJ2-6,-,TRBV2,TGTGCCAGCAGTGAATTCTTAGCCGGCTCTGGGGCCAACGTCCTGACTTTC,CASSEFLAGSGANVLTF
TRBD1,TRBJ1-1,-,TRBV18,TGTGCCAGCTCACCATCAACAGGGGGCACTGAAGCTTTCTTT,CASSPSTGGTEAFF
-,TRBJ1-1,-,TRBV19,TGTGCGACCTCAACCCAAGGAGGGGACACTGAAGCTTTCTTT,CATSTQGGDTEAFF
TRBD2,TRBJ2-3,-,TRBV29-1,TGCAGCGTTGAACGGCTAGCGGGTCGCACAGATACGCAGTATTTT,CSVERLAGRTDTQYF
-,TRBJ2-4,-,TRBV28,TGTGCCAGCACATTCGACCCCCAAGAAAACATTCAGTACTTC,CASTFDPQENIQYF
-,TRBJ2-7,-,TRBV4-2,TGTGCCAGCTCCCGCTTTCCGGGAGATACCTACGAGCAGTACTTC,CASSRFPGDTYEQYF
-,TRBJ1-2,few,TRBV6-5,TGTGCCAGCAGTTATGACATGGAAGCAAACTATGGCTACACCTTC,CASSYDMEANYGYTF
TRBD1,TRBJ2-4,once,TRBV9,TGTGCCAGCAGTCATCTACCCACAGGGGGTCCTGAAAACATTCAGTACTTC,CASSHLPTGGPENIQYF
-,TRBJ2-5,-,TRBV18,TGTGCCAGCTCACCGGATAGCGGTCAAGAGACCCAGTACTTC,CASSPDSGQETQYF
TRBD1,TRBJ2-2,once,TRBV25-1,TGTGCCAGCAGTGGCGGCGGCTTGGGACAGGGAAAGGAGCTGTTTTTT,CASSGGGLGQGKELFF